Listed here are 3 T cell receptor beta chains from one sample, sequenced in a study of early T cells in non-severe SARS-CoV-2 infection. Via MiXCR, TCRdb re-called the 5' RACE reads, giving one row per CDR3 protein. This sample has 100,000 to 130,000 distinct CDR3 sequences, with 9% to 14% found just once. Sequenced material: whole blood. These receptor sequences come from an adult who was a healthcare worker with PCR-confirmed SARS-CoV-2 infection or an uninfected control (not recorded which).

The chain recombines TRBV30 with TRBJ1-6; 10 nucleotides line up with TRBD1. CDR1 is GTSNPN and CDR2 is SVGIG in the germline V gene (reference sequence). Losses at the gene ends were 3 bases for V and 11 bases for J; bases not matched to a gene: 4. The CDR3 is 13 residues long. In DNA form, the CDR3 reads TGTGCCTGGAGCGGAGGACAGGGGGCACCCCTCCACTTT. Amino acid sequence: CAWSGGQGAPLHF.

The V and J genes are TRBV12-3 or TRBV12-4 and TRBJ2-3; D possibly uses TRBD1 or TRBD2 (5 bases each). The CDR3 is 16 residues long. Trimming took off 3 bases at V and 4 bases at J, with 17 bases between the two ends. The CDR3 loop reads CASSFLRWGRPDTQYF. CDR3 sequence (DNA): TGTGCCAGCAGTTTCCTTCGGTGGGGGAGACCAGATACGCAGTATTTT.

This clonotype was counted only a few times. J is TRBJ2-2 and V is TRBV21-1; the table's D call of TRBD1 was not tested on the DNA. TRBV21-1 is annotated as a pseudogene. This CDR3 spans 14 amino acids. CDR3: CASSIKGTAGELFF. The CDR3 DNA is TGTGCCAGCAGCATAAAAGGGACCGCCGGGGAGCTGTTTTTT.